This section outlines one T cell receptor (beta chain) sequence together with its context. Antigen specificity is unknown. Primers used in a second PCR of roughly 6 to 12 cycles were a sample-barcoded 5' primer and a J-beta primer mix. The yield of each sample was at least 3 million CDR3-containing paired-end reads. TCRdb reprocessed the 5' RACE reads via MiXCR and lists one record per CDR3 protein. Of some 800,000 distinct CDR3 sequences listed, around 25% are singletons. The sample belongs to a study of blood T cells in healthy people across ages. Trimming removed 2 bases from V and 6 bases from J; junction bases left unmatched: 3. The CDR3 runs to 13 residues. Germline values: CDR1 SQVTM, CDR2 ANQGSEA. Study-wide results and caveats: While age rose, TCR beta diversity per million T cells dropped in a roughly linear way. One million T cells yielded diversity estimates that were considered underestimates.

The same sample was also used in a study of T cells of mothers and their children.

Sample: blood. This clonotype was obtained from a boy aged 5-17 years in good health. The chain is built from TRBV29-1 and TRBJ2-7; TRBD1 aligns across 11 bases. DNA for the CDR3: TGCAGCGTTGAACGGACAGGGGGCGTCGAGCAGTACTTC. It translates to CSVERTGGVEQYF.